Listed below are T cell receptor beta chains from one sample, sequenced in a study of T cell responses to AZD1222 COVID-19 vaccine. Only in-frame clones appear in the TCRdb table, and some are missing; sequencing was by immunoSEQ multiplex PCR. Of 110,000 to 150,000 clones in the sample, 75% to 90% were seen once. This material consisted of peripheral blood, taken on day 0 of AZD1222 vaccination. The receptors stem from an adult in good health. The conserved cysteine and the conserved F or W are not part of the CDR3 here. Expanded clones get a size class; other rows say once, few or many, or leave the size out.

CDR3aa: ASSQGDRDGEKLF; v_gene: TRBV4-1; j_gene: TRBJ1-4; abundance: -
CDR3aa: ASSPDSRPVTYGYT; v_gene: TRBV19; j_gene: TRBJ1-2; abundance: -
CDR3aa: ASSRQGREQY; v_gene: TRBV7-9; j_gene: TRBJ2-7; abundance: -
CDR3aa: ASSPSNNYGYT; v_gene: TRBV19; j_gene: TRBJ1-2; abundance: -
CDR3aa: ASSERGAWYGYT; v_gene: TRBV2; j_gene: TRBJ1-2; abundance: -
CDR3aa: ASSFSAYGYT; v_gene: TRBV12-3/TRBV12-4; j_gene: TRBJ1-2; abundance: -
CDR3aa: AWSQLGLASGRNSYEQY; v_gene: TRBV30; j_gene: TRBJ2-7; abundance: -
CDR3aa: ASAVPGRYEQY; v_gene: TRBV7-2; j_gene: TRBJ2-7; abundance: once
CDR3aa: ASSLQGNFNTIY; v_gene: TRBV13; j_gene: TRBJ1-3; abundance: few
CDR3aa: ASSLRVGQTEAF; v_gene: TRBV28; j_gene: TRBJ1-1; abundance: -
CDR3aa: ASSTLPTGLEYEQY; v_gene: TRBV2; j_gene: TRBJ2-7; abundance: -
CDR3aa: ATSEGSSDTQY; v_gene: TRBV24-1; j_gene: TRBJ2-3; abundance: -
CDR3aa: AAIGDRVDYGYT; v_gene: TRBV28; j_gene: TRBJ1-2; abundance: -
CDR3aa: AWSVGGGEEKLF; v_gene: TRBV30; j_gene: TRBJ1-4; abundance: -
CDR3aa: ASSSGGDRPNQPQH; v_gene: TRBV7-2; j_gene: TRBJ1-5; abundance: once
CDR3aa: ASSRETGGSYEQY; v_gene: TRBV5-1; j_gene: TRBJ2-7; abundance: -
CDR3aa: ASRLTLQGGAF; v_gene: TRBV13; j_gene: TRBJ1-1; abundance: -
CDR3aa: ASSPSGRGGLETQY; v_gene: TRBV9; j_gene: TRBJ2-5; abundance: -
CDR3aa: ASSERIFTEAF; v_gene: TRBV2; j_gene: TRBJ1-1; abundance: few
CDR3aa: ASSSLGGSNYNEQF; v_gene: TRBV27; j_gene: TRBJ2-1; abundance: -
CDR3aa: ASSFSAAQLNTEAF; v_gene: TRBV13; j_gene: TRBJ1-1; abundance: once
CDR3aa: ASAGGGPGVKQY; v_gene: TRBV9; j_gene: TRBJ2-7; abundance: -
CDR3aa: ASSWGGITQY; v_gene: TRBV5-4; j_gene: TRBJ2-3; abundance: -
CDR3aa: ASSLAMAKIPYEQY; v_gene: TRBV7-9; j_gene: TRBJ2-7; abundance: -
CDR3aa: ASSFGGGMVRNTIY; v_gene: TRBV7-9; j_gene: TRBJ1-3; abundance: -
CDR3aa: ATSRAGTVGEAF; v_gene: TRBV15; j_gene: TRBJ1-1; abundance: few
CDR3aa: ASSFLDSNEQF; v_gene: TRBV27; j_gene: TRBJ2-1; abundance: -
CDR3aa: ASSNTLAGQGKYEQY; v_gene: TRBV7-6; j_gene: TRBJ2-7; abundance: once
CDR3aa: ASSLLSQGHLGNTEAF; v_gene: TRBV11-2; j_gene: TRBJ1-1; abundance: -
CDR3aa: ASMYVQGGTEAF; v_gene: TRBV2; j_gene: TRBJ1-1; abundance: -
CDR3aa: ASKPAGGSSYEQY; v_gene: TRBV27; j_gene: TRBJ2-7; abundance: -
CDR3aa: ASSPVPRGSEQY; v_gene: TRBV7-8; j_gene: TRBJ2-7; abundance: -
CDR3aa: ASSIQGFYGYT; v_gene: TRBV28; j_gene: TRBJ1-2; abundance: -
CDR3aa: ASSQDLNADTQY; v_gene: TRBV4-1; j_gene: TRBJ2-3; abundance: -
CDR3aa: ASSEAPPKGNTEAF; v_gene: TRBV6-1; j_gene: TRBJ1-1; abundance: -
CDR3aa: SVGFPPETQY; v_gene: TRBV29-1; j_gene: TRBJ2-5; abundance: -
CDR3aa: ASSATQLAATDTQY; v_gene: TRBV2; j_gene: TRBJ2-3; abundance: -
CDR3aa: ASSLQGGQFANEKLF; v_gene: TRBV5-1; j_gene: TRBJ1-4; abundance: -
CDR3aa: ASSPTGQGSPLH; v_gene: TRBV2; j_gene: TRBJ1-6; abundance: -
CDR3aa: ASSARDPMNTEAF; v_gene: TRBV10-2; j_gene: TRBJ1-1; abundance: -
CDR3aa: ASSLGGSGSGETQY; v_gene: TRBV5-1; j_gene: TRBJ2-5; abundance: -
CDR3aa: ASSSGQGAPKNIQY; v_gene: TRBV11-2; j_gene: TRBJ2-4; abundance: -
CDR3aa: ASSLGQGGIGNQPQH; v_gene: TRBV7-9; j_gene: TRBJ1-5; abundance: once
CDR3aa: ASSLGTGSYEQY; v_gene: TRBV7-7; j_gene: TRBJ2-7; abundance: few
CDR3aa: ASSSGGVQETQY; v_gene: TRBV18; j_gene: TRBJ2-5; abundance: -
CDR3aa: ASSQGLAGGHEQY; v_gene: TRBV3-1/TRBV3-2; j_gene: TRBJ2-7; abundance: few
CDR3aa: ASSLRGRYNEQF; v_gene: TRBV5-5; j_gene: TRBJ2-1; abundance: -
CDR3aa: ASSILAAQTGELF; v_gene: TRBV27; j_gene: TRBJ2-2; abundance: -
CDR3aa: ASSAWASGGYEQF; v_gene: TRBV6-4; j_gene: TRBJ2-1; abundance: -
CDR3aa: ASSNWTSGRAGELF; v_gene: TRBV7-3; j_gene: TRBJ2-2; abundance: -
CDR3aa: ASSSTGQDANKALH; v_gene: TRBV11-1; j_gene: TRBJ1-6; abundance: -
CDR3aa: ASSPLDRGDTDTQY; v_gene: TRBV18; j_gene: TRBJ2-3; abundance: -